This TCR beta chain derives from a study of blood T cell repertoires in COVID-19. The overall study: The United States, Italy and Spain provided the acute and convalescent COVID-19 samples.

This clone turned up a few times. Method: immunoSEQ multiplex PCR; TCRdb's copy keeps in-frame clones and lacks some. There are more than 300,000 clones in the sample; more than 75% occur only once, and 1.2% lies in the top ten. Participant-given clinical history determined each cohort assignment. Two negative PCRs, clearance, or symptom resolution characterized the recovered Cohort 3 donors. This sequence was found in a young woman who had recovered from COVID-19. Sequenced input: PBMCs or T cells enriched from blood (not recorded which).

The CDR3 DNA is TGTGCCATCAGCCAGGGGTACGAGCAGTACTTC. Amino acids: CAISQGYEQYF. The V gene is TRBV10-3, the J gene TRBJ2-7; the D gene is possibly TRBD1 (6 bases). Trimming left V 6 bases short and J 4 bases short, with 7 bases between. Looked up from germline, CDR1 is ENHRY and CDR2 is SYGVKD. The CDR3 is made up of 11 amino acids.